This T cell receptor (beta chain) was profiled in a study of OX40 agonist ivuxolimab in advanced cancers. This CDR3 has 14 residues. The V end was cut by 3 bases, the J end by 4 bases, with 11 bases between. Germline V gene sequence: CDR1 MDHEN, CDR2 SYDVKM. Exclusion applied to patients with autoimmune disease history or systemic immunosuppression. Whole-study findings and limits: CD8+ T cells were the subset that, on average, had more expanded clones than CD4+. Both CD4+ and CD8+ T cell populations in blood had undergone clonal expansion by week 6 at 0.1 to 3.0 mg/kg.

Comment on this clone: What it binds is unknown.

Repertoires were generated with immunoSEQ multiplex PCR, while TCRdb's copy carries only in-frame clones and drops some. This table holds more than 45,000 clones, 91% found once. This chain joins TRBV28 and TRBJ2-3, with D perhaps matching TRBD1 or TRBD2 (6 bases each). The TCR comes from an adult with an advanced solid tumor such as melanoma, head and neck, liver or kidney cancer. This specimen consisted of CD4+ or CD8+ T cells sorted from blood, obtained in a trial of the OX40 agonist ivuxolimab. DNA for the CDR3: TGTGCCAGCAGTTTTAGGGGGGCCGCAGATACGCAGTATTTT. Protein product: CASSFRGAADTQYF.